The sequence of this T cell receptor beta chain was determined in a study of T cells in Graves' hyperthyroidism and ophthalmopathy. Patients were excluded because of uncontrolled infection, other autoimmune disease, pregnancy or lactation. This CDR3 has 14 residues. V was trimmed by 10 bases and J by 0 bases, leaving 14 bases between them. In germline, CDR1 is SGDLS, CDR2 YYNGEE. TCR beta CDR3 region amplification was performed from RNA transcripts. Researchers ran a first-round RT-PCR on the TCR CDR3 using the HTBI primer set. TCRdb independently ran MiXCR on the multiplex PCR reads; one entry per CDR3 protein. The table includes 250,000 to 300,000 distinct CDR3 sequences, about 18% detected once.

This receptor was obtained from a woman in her fifties or sixties with Graves' ophthalmopathy. Sequencing was carried out using blood. The V call is TRBV9, the J call TRBJ1-3; no clear D. CDR3 DNA sequence: TGTGCCTCTGCGCTAGGGAGCTCTGGAAACACCATATATTTT. This encodes CASALGSSGNTIYF.